The present TCR beta chain was sequenced within a study of CD8 T cells in ankylosing spondylitis. TCRdb reprocessed the 5' RACE reads via MiXCR and lists one record per CDR3 protein. The sample lists fewer than 500,000 distinct CDR3 sequences; about 20% were seen once. CDR3 size: 16 residues. The J segment lost 7 bases and the V segment lost 2 bases, leaving 7 bases of the junction unmatched. Germline V lookup: CDR1 LGHDT, CDR2 YNNKEL (reference sequence). A word on this clonotype: Its specificity is not known.

Study conclusions and caveats: Apparently characteristic of ankylosing spondylitis blood was a TCR beta motif (roughly eight highly homologous variants).

The genes are TRBV3-1 and TRBJ2-1; 11 nucleotides match TRBD2. The source material was blood, either unsorted or a sorted T cell fraction (not recorded which). This receptor was identified in a male donor with ankylosing spondylitis. CDR3: CASSQIAGGPRNEQFF. The CDR3 coding sequence is TGTGCCAGCAGCCAAATAGCGGGAGGGCCGAGGAATGAGCAGTTCTTC.